This T cell receptor beta chain comes out of a study of control samples from healthy donors and cancer patients. Looked up from germline, CDR1 is SGHRS and CDR2 is YFSETQ. V gave up 4 bases and J gave up 4 bases; unmatched junction bases: 5. This CDR3 spans 15 amino acids. Sequencing used immunoSEQ multiplex PCR; TCRdb keeps in-frame clones, though not all of them. The data show tens of thousands of clones, 94% seen once. The clonotype originates from a man aged 25 to 40 in good health. Sequenced material: blood. The chain joins TRBV5-1 to TRBJ2-1, with TRBD2 identical over 10 bases. This chain's CDR3 is CASSGTSGEYNEQFF. The CDR3 DNA reads TGCGCCAGCAGCGGTACTAGCGGGGAATACAATGAGCAGTTCTTC.